The 23 T cell receptor beta chains presented below share a single source sample, sequenced in a study of spatial heterogeneity in lung cancer (dated by TCRdb to the late 2010s). Libraries were built with 5' RACE. The sequencer was a NextSeq 500. TCRdb applied fastp at Q25 and MiXCR to the public reads, then kept only in-frame beta chains. Rows are combined by CDR3 protein, so each entry shows the most common genes and DNA. The sample table contains about 120,000 distinct CDR3 sequences; only one count was recorded for 10% to 11% of them. Clones ranked in the top ten supply 20% to 25% of the sample. What this sample's time point label stands for: blood at routine non-recurrence follow-up after resection. The material was PBMCs, obtained at follow-up. The receptors were gathered from a female donor with early-stage non-small cell lung cancer.

The V gene is TRBV3-1, the J gene TRBJ2-7; D is undetermined. Germline values: CDR1 LGHDT, CDR2 YNNKEL (reference sequence). The V end lost 0 bases, the J end lost 4 bases, and 13 bases lay between the germline ends. This CDR3 comprises 15 residues. As DNA, the CDR3 is TGTGCCAGCAGCCAAGACGTAGGAATACGTTACGAGCAGTACTTC. Protein: CASSQDVGIRYEQYF.

The chain combines TRBV7-3 with TRBJ2-3; 7 nucleotides align to TRBD2. V shed 4 bases and J 5 bases; nucleotides not matched to a gene: 6. The CDR3 has 14 residues. Germline loops: CDR1 SGHTA, CDR2 FQGTGA. CDR3 sequence reads: CASSSGRSGDTQYF. The DNA for the CDR3 is TGTGCCAGCAGCTCCGGGAGGTCTGGAGATACGCAGTATTTT.

This clonotype has only a few counts. The chain recombines TRBV19 with TRBJ2-6; D is unresolved. Trimming took 1 base from V and 0 from J, leaving 4 bases between them. CDR1 and CDR2 from the germline V gene are LNHDA and SQIVND (reference sequence). The CDR3 length is 15 residues. This CDR3 reads CASSIGSSGANVLTF. In DNA form, the CDR3 reads TGTGCCAGTAGTATAGGCAGCTCTGGGGCCAACGTCCTGACTTTC. The variable domain in full, completed from reference TRBV19 and TRBJ2-6, reads DGGITQSPKYLFRKEGQNVTLSCEQNLNHDAMYWYRQDPGQGLRLIYYSQIVNDFQKGDIAEGYSVSREKKESFPLTVTSAQKNPTAFYLCASSIGSSGANVLTFGAGSRLTVL.

This clonotype turned up a few times. The J gene is TRBJ2-1, the V gene TRBV7-8; 8 nucleotides agree with TRBD2. Germline V gene sequence: CDR1 SGHVS, CDR2 FQNEAQ. Germline trimming cut 5 bases from V and 5 bases from J; bases unmatched to any gene: 20. The CDR3 loop spans 19 amino acids. Here the CDR3 DNA reads TGTGCCAGCAGCCTCGGAGGTGGACCGCGCGGGAGGCTAAACAATGAGCAGTTCTTC. It is translated as CASSLGGGPRGRLNNEQFF.

V is TRBV11-2 and J is TRBJ2-2; D is unresolved. Germline V gene data show CDR1 as SGHAT and CDR2 as FQNNGV. There are 15 residues in the CDR3. V lost 6 bases to trimming and J lost 3 bases, with 14 bases between them. This CDR3 is CASSLLDGYTGELFF. DNA for the CDR3: TGTGCCAGCAGTCTCCTGGACGGCTACACCGGGGAGCTGTTTTTT.

The V and J genes are TRBV18 and TRBJ2-2, with 7 nucleotides matching TRBD1. Germline loops: CDR1 KGHSH, CDR2 LQKENI. V was pared by 6 bases and J by 6 bases, with 13 bases of the junction left unmatched. This CDR3 spans 16 amino acids. The CDR3: CASSSYPGQKAGELFF. The CDR3 DNA reads as TGTGCCAGCTCGTCTTATCCGGGACAGAAGGCCGGGGAGCTGTTTTTT.

This clonotype occurred many times. The CDR3 here is CASSLERHYEQYF. The CDR3 DNA is TGCGCCAGCAGCTTGGAGAGACACTACGAGCAGTACTTC. The chain combines TRBV5-1 with TRBJ2-7; no definite D call. The CDR3 consists of 13 residues. Germline CDR1 SGHRS, CDR2 YFSETQ. V shed 0 bases and J shed 3 bases, with 7 bases lying between them. Supplemented by reference TRBV5-1 and TRBJ2-7, the full variable domain reads KAGVTQTPRYLIKTRGQQVTLSCSPISGHRSVSWYQQTPGQGLQFLFEYFSETQRNKGNFPGRFSGRQFSNSRSEMNVSTLELGDSALYLCASSLERHYEQYFGPGTRLTVT.

Turning to this clonotype: A much larger clone differs by one base, so this may be a read error. The chain joins TRBV9 to TRBJ2-7; either TRBD1 or TRBD2 may fit D (6 bases each). The V end was cut by 0 bases, the J end by 6 bases, with 13 bases between. From germline, CDR1 is SGDLS and CDR2 YYNGEE. The CDR3 sequence is 14 residues long. The DNA of the CDR3 is TGTGCCAGCAGCGTAGAGATGGGGGGCTTCGAGCAGTACTTC. Translation gives CASSVEMGGFEQYF.

Comment on this clonotype: Being one base from a much bigger clone, this may be a read error. The chain couples TRBV12-3 or TRBV12-4 to TRBJ1-1; the D gene is possibly TRBD1 (6 bases). There are 13 residues in the CDR3. CDR3 in DNA: TGTACCAGCATTAAAAGGGGGAGCACTGAAGCTTTCTTT. As protein: CTSIKRGSTEAFF.

This clonotype was seen a handful of times. This chain uses TRBV7-2 with TRBJ2-7, with TRBD2 matching over 9 bases. The germline V gene encodes CDR1 SGHTA and CDR2 FQGNSA. Germline trimming cut 0 bases from V and 0 bases from J; bases unmatched to any gene: 0. The CDR3 is 15 amino acids. CDR3 in DNA: TGTGCCAGCAGCTTAGCTAGCGGGAGCTCCTACGAGCAGTACGTC. Protein: CASSLASGSSYEQYV.

This clonotype was seen repeatedly, ten times or more. This chain connects TRBV3-1 to TRBJ1-4, with 7 bases that match TRBD1. Germline values: CDR1 LGHDT, CDR2 YNNKEL (reference sequence). V gave up 1 base and J gave up 3 bases; unmatched junction bases: 5. The CDR3 consists of 16 residues. Written as DNA, the CDR3 is TGTGCCAGCAGCCAAGGCCCGGGACAGTCTAATGAAAAACTGTTTTTT. Protein product: CASSQGPGQSNEKLFF.

This clonotype was counted at least ten times. The chain recombines TRBV12-3 or TRBV12-4 with TRBJ1-1; TRBD1 agrees at 9 bases. The V and J ends lost 3 bases and 4 bases, in that order; junction bases with no gene match: 9. The CDR3 consists of 16 residues. The CDR3 here is CASSFPHGTGSTEAFF. CDR3 nucleotide sequence: TGTGCCAGCAGTTTCCCTCACGGGACAGGGTCCACTGAAGCTTTCTTT.

The chain has TRBV10-1 and TRBJ2-1; no clear D gene. V lost 2 bases, J lost 5 bases, and 13 bases lay in between. This CDR3 is built from 15 residues. Germline lookup yields CDR1 WNHNN and CDR2 SYGVQD (reference sequence). The DNA for the CDR3 is TGCGCCAGCAGTGAGACGGTCGAGGTTAACAATGAGCAGTTCTTC. It is translated as CASSETVEVNNEQFF.

This clonotype showed up just a few times. This rearrangement joins TRBV11-2 to TRBJ2-7; D is ambiguous. The CDR3 has 13 amino acids. The ends were cut back, 2 bases at V and 3 bases at J, with 8 bases in the middle. CDR1 SGHAT and CDR2 FQNNGV come from the germline V gene. The CDR3, as DNA: TGTGCCAGCAGCTTATGGGCCCGCTACGAGCAGTACGTC. Translated, it gives CASSLWARYEQYV.

There are many counts of this clonotype. This chain links TRBV28 with TRBJ2-2; D is possibly TRBD1 (6 bases). The CDR3 loop spans 16 amino acids. With 3 bases removed from V and 7 bases from J, the gap between germline ends came to 18 bases. Germline CDR1 is MDHEN and CDR2 is SYDVKM. CDR3 protein: CASSFPGTKRGGELFF. In DNA form, the CDR3 reads TGTGCCAGCAGTTTCCCCGGGACAAAGAGAGGCGGGGAGCTGTTTTTT. Complete variable domain (other parts from reference TRBV28 and TRBJ2-2): DVKVTQSSRYLVKRTGEKVFLECVQDMDHENMFWYRQDPGLGLRLIYFSYDVKMKEKGDIPEGYSVSREKKERFSLILESASTNQTSMYLCASSFPGTKRGGELFFGEGSRLTVL.

V usage is TRBV6-2 or TRBV6-3 and J usage is TRBJ2-7, with D possibly being TRBD1 (6 bases). CDR1 and CDR2 (germline): MNHEY, SVGEGT. The CDR3 spans 13 residues. V shed 8 bases and J shed 0 bases, with 11 bases lying between them. The CDR3 loop is CASGRQVSYEQYF. CDR3 coding DNA: TGTGCCAGCGGAAGACAGGTCTCCTACGAGCAGTACTTC.

The V call is TRBV10-3, the J call TRBJ1-5, with D perhaps TRBD1 (5 bases). Trimming removed 9 bases from V and 8 bases from J, with 20 bases in between. The germline CDR1 and CDR2 sequences are ENHRY and SYGVKD. This CDR3 is built from 14 residues. The CDR3 loop reads CAISGGNEYEPQHF. In DNA form, the CDR3 reads TGTGCCATTAGCGGGGGGAACGAATACGAGCCCCAGCATTTT.

The sample holds many counts of this clonotype. The chain joins TRBV3-1 to TRBJ2-1, with 8 nucleotides matching TRBD2. Per germline, CDR1 LGHDT and CDR2 YNNKEL (reference sequence). V shed 0 bases and J 3 bases; nucleotides not matched to a gene: 4. The CDR3 is made up of 16 amino acids. CDR3 nucleotides: TGTGCCAGCAGCCAAGAAACTAGCGGATACTACAATGAGCAGTTCTTC. It codes for CASSQETSGYYNEQFF.

This clonotype was seen many times. This chain uses TRBV11-2 with TRBJ2-4; TRBD2 is a possible D gene (5 bases). The V end was cut by 2 bases, the J end by 6 bases, with 14 bases between. The germline gives CDR1 SGHAT, CDR2 FQNNGV. This CDR3 has 15 amino acids. The CDR3 nucleotides are TGTGCCAGCAGCTTACGGTGGGAGATGGGAAACATTCAGTACTTC. Protein: CASSLRWEMGNIQYF.

This clonotype was counted between two and nine times. This chain connects TRBV3-1 to TRBJ2-7, with no clear D. The V end was cut by 4 bases, the J end by 0 bases, with 10 bases between. Germline CDR1 reads LGHDT; CDR2 reads YNNKEL (reference sequence). The CDR3 has 14 amino acids. For the CDR3, the DNA is TGTGCCAGCAGCCCGACTCCAAACTCCTACGAGCAGTACTTC. Translated, it gives CASSPTPNSYEQYF.

Only a few counts were recorded for this clonotype. The DNA of the CDR3 is TGCAGCGCTCCGGGACAAAGGACAGATACGCAGTATTTT. Translated: CSAPGQRTDTQYF. This rearrangement joins TRBV29-1 to TRBJ2-3; D perhaps matches TRBD1 (6 bases). Germline loops: CDR1 SQVTM, CDR2 ANQGSEA. V lost 7 bases and J 3 bases, leaving 14 bases between the germline ends. There are 13 residues in the CDR3.

A few counts support this clonotype. The chain recombines TRBV5-1 with TRBJ2-1; TRBD2 matches at 11 bases. This CDR3 region has 16 residues. Germline trimming cut 5 bases from V and 4 bases from J; bases unmatched to any gene: 8. Germline V gene data show CDR1 as SGHRS and CDR2 as YFSETQ. The CDR3 sequence: CASRHLAGGPYNEQFF. CDR3 coding DNA: TGCGCCAGCAGACATTTAGCGGGAGGGCCTTACAATGAGCAGTTCTTC.

The chain is built from TRBV28 and TRBJ2-1; D is perhaps TRBD1 or TRBD2 (5 bases each). The V and J ends lost 6 bases and 9 bases respectively, with 18 bases between them. The V gene's germline CDR1 is MDHEN and CDR2 SYDVKM. CDR3 length: 14 residues. The CDR3 DNA reads as TGTGCCAGCAGGCGATCGGGACCCCCAGGTGAGCAGTTCTTC. Its translation: CASRRSGPPGEQFF.